This TCR beta chain was observed in a study of vaccination effects on CD4 cells after COVID-19. Study information: Samples came 142 and 148 days after COVID-19 diagnosis, before vaccination. With roughly 10 ug/ml peptides and about 9.7 IU/ml IL-2, 2 million or so PBMC per well were cultured. Study-level findings and limits: Spike-reactive clones present post-vaccine in convalescents were predominantly new vaccine-induced clones.

This CDR3 region has 15 residues. Trimming shortened V by 3 bases and J by 3 bases, and 13 bases separated the two germline ends. Germline V gene lookup returns CDR1 KGHSH and CDR2 LQKENI. Following an approximately 10-day culture, CD4+ T cells were purified. Cells had half their medium changed to IL-2 medium on days 3 and 7. Turning to this clone: The antigen is undetermined.

TCRdb's copy holds only in-frame clones and misses some; the assay was immunoSEQ multiplex PCR. The sample carries roughly 64,000 clones, 72% recorded once. This TCR derives from a human donor who had a prior SARS-CoV-2 infection. This specimen consisted of CD4+ T cells from PBMCs cultured without peptide, obtained before COVID-19 vaccination. This chain connects TRBV18 to TRBJ2-3, with TRBD2 as a possible D gene (5 bases). The CDR3 region is CASSPTRISTDTQYF. The CDR3 DNA reads TGTGCCAGCTCACCCACTAGAATTTCGACAGATACGCAGTATTTT. Variable domain in full (rest from reference TRBV18 and TRBJ2-3): NAGVMQNPRHLVRRRGQEARLRCSPMKGHSHVYWYRQLPEEGLKFMVYLQKENIIDESGMPKERFSAEFPKEGPSILRIQQVVRGDSAAYFCASSPTRISTDTQYFGPGTRLTVL.